This TCR beta chain comes out of a study of blood T cells in healthy people across ages. Together with a sample-barcoded 5' primer, a J-beta primer mix was included in a second PCR lasting about 6 to 11 cycles. TCRdb re-called the 5' RACE reads with MiXCR, one entry per CDR3 protein. The table includes approximately 900,000 distinct CDR3 sequences, roughly 29% detected once. The sample holds a few counts of this clonotype. Its antigen is currently unknown. Isolation of PBMCs gave at least 6 million cells per sample. The CDR3 covers 16 residues. Germline assignment: CDR1 LGHNA and CDR2 YSLEER. Study-wide points: Roughly linear age-related decline in beta diversity appeared, significant by age approximately 41. Naive CD4+ cell counts and diversity both ran higher in long-lived than in aged donors.

The sample also formed part of further work on T cells of mothers and their children.

The sequence came from a woman aged 40 to 49 in good health. This chain links TRBV4-3 with TRBJ2-4; D is possibly TRBD1 (6 bases). The J call may be in error: the DNA end matches TRBJ2-7 better. The sequenced sample consisted of blood. DNA of the CDR3: TGCGCCAGCAGCCAAGACAATCAGGGGACGTCCTACGAGCAGTACTTC. Encoded protein: CASSQDNQGTSYEQYF.